This T cell receptor (beta chain) was profiled in a study of cytomegalovirus exposure and HLA in healthy donors. About the research overall: The 120 validation repertoires matched the 500 to 750 first-cohort repertoires in platform, a later analysis reported.

Study-wide results and caveats: Rare TCR sequences dominated, though some public TCRs recurred in many donors. Reports showed the classifier diagnosing cytomegalovirus status with high specificity and sensitivity.

Trimming removed 4 bases from V and 0 bases from J, with 10 bases in between. The CDR3 consists of 15 residues. Per the germline V gene, CDR1 is SGHNT and CDR2 is YYREEE (reference sequence). With regard to this clone: Antigen: not known.

Only in-frame clones appear in the TCRdb table, and some are missing; sequencing was by immunoSEQ multiplex PCR. The sample carries 150,000 to 200,000 clones, around 84% recorded once. The chain couples TRBV5-4 to TRBJ2-2; possible D gene TRBD2, 6 bases. This receptor was taken from a man between 18 and 29 years old in good health and CMV-seropositive. The sequenced material came from PBMCs. CDR3 bases: TGTGCCAGCAGCAGGGGAGGCCCGAACACCGGGGAGCTGTTTTTT. It encodes CASSRGGPNTGELFF.